The 27 T cell receptor beta chains below were found in one sample sequenced in a study of cytomegalovirus exposure and HLA in healthy donors. The PCR was carried out with 60 Vbeta primers and 13 Jbeta primers. The assay was immunoSEQ multiplex PCR, and TCRdb's table has in-frame clones only and misses some. The sample has 95,000 to 100,000 clones; 76% are singletons. The sequencing sample was made of PBMCs. These receptors were taken from a man aged 35-49 years in good health and CMV-seronegative.

The rearrangement links TRBV27 to TRBJ2-3; 9 bases are a match to TRBD2. The J segment lost 6 bases and the V segment lost 8 bases, leaving 9 bases of the junction unmatched. This CDR3 comprises 14 residues. Germline CDR1 MNHEY, CDR2 SMNVEV (reference sequence). CDR3 bases: TGTGCCAGCTGGGTTGCGGGAGGGTGGGATACGCAGTATTTT. Its protein is CASWVAGGWDTQYF.

Details on this clone: The sample contains more than one DNA sequence encoding this CDR3. The CDR3 loop reads CASSLGGRSYEQYF. In DNA, the CDR3 is TGTGCCAGCAGCTTAGGGGGGCGCTCCTACGAGCAGTACTTC. The V and J genes are TRBV11-2 and TRBJ2-7; D perhaps matches TRBD1 (6 bases). Germline V lookup: CDR1 SGHAT, CDR2 FQNNGV. This CDR3 spans 14 amino acids. Trimming removed 1 base at V and 0 bases at J, with 7 bases between.

The V call is TRBV7-8, the J call TRBJ1-1; D is ambiguous. The germline V gene encodes CDR1 SGHVS and CDR2 FQNEAQ. V dropped 4 bases and J dropped 0 bases, with 12 bases sitting between them. The CDR3 is made up of 15 amino acids. This CDR3 reads CASSSYTPLNTEAFF. The CDR3, as DNA: TGTGCCAGCAGCTCCTATACCCCGCTGAACACTGAAGCTTTCTTT.

The CDR3 DNA reads as TGTGCCAGCAGCAAAGGGGGGACTGGTTATAGCAATCAGCCCCAGCATTTT. The encoded protein is CASSKGGTGYSNQPQHF. This chain connects TRBV21-1 to TRBJ1-5. TRBV21-1 constitutes a pseudogene. CDR3 length: 17 amino acids.

This clone was detected only a few times. V gene TRBV9 combines with J gene TRBJ2-1; 13 bases fit TRBD2. Trimming took 4 bases from V and 4 from J; bases not matched to a gene: 5. CDR3 length: 16 residues. Per the germline V gene, CDR1 is SGDLS and CDR2 is YYNGEE. The CDR3 coding sequence is TGTGCCAGCAGCCTACTAGCGGGGGGGAATTACAATGAGCAGTTCTTC. Translation: CASSLLAGGNYNEQFF.

The chain has TRBV11-2 and TRBJ1-2; maybe TRBD1 (6 bases). Germline CDR1 SGHAT, CDR2 FQNNGV. The CDR3 runs to 12 residues. The germline V and J ends were trimmed by 4 bases and 8 bases, with 11 bases remaining between them. CDR3 region: CASSSNRDGYTF. The CDR3 DNA reads as TGTGCCAGCAGCTCTAACAGGGACGGCTACACCTTC. The full variable domain, its missing parts supplied by reference TRBV11-2 and TRBJ1-2, is EAGVAQSPRYKIIEKRQSVAFWCNPISGHATLYWYQQILGQGPKLLIQFQNNGVVDDSQLPKDRFSAERLKGVDSTLKIQPAKLEDSAVYLCASSSNRDGYTFGSGTRLTVV.

The chain couples TRBV4-1 to TRBJ2-7; D not resolved. The CDR3 covers 16 residues. The germline CDR1 and CDR2 sequences are MGHRA and YSYEKL. Trimming left V 0 bases short and J 1 base short, with 13 bases between. CDR3 bases: TGCGCCAGCAGCCAAGACGGCCGCGACGGGTCCTACGAGCAGTACTTC. Translating it yields CASSQDGRDGSYEQYF.

This sequence joins TRBV6-4 and TRBJ1-1; D perhaps matches TRBD1 (5 bases). The CDR3 extends over 13 amino acids. The V end lost 6 bases, the J end lost 7 bases, and 15 bases lay between the germline ends. In germline, CDR1 is MRHNA, CDR2 SNTAGT. The CDR3 DNA sequence: TGTGCCAGCAGCTTGGATTGGGGCAATGAAGCTTTCTTT. It is translated as CASSLDWGNEAFF.

The chain is built from TRBV5-1 and TRBJ1-2, with a weak D call TRBD1 (5 bases). The CDR3 totals 13 residues. V was clipped by 8 bases and J by 7 bases, with 18 bases between them. The V gene's germline CDR1 is SGHRS and CDR2 YFSETQ. CDR3: CASSDGGTVGYTF. CDR3 nucleotide sequence: TGCGCCAGTTCAGACGGAGGGACTGTTGGCTACACCTTC.

V gene TRBV2 combines with J gene TRBJ2-5; 10 nucleotides match TRBD1. Trimming removed 4 bases from V and 4 bases from J; junction bases left unmatched: 6. This CDR3 is 15 amino acids long. Germline V lookup: CDR1 SNHLY, CDR2 FYNNEI. Written as DNA, the CDR3 is TGTGCCAGCAGTGTTTACGACAGGGGGCGAGAGACCCAGTACTTC. This encodes CASSVYDRGRETQYF. The full variable domain, in which reference TRBV2 and TRBJ2-5 provide the parts outside the CDR3, is EPEVTQTPSHQVTQMGQEVILRCVPISNHLYFYWYRQILGQKVEFLVSFYNNEISEKSEIFDDQFSVERPDGSNFTLKIRSTKLEDSAMYFCASSVYDRGRETQYFGPGTRLLVL.

The chain uses TRBV4-3 and TRBJ2-7; TRBD1 is a possible D gene (6 bases). Looked up from germline, CDR1 is LGHNA and CDR2 is YSLEER. The length of the CDR3 is 14 residues. V was pared by 3 bases and J by 3 bases, with 12 bases between. CDR3: CASSQEQGFYEQYF. The DNA for the CDR3 is TGCGCCAGCAGCCAGGAACAGGGTTTCTACGAGCAGTACTTC.

This chain joins TRBV18 and TRBJ2-2, with D hard to call. This CDR3 comprises 14 residues. Germline V gives CDR1 KGHSH, CDR2 LQKENI. V lost 0 bases and J lost 5, with 7 bases in between. The CDR3 DNA is TGTGCCAGCTCACCACCGGCCGGGACCGGGGAGCTGTTTTTT. Translation: CASSPPAGTGELFF.

The V and J genes are TRBV10-3 and TRBJ2-3; TRBD2 is a possible D gene (5 bases). V dropped 4 bases and J dropped 0 bases, with 8 bases sitting between them. This CDR3 has 14 residues. CDR1 and CDR2 (germline): ENHRY, SYGVKD. CDR3 bases: TGTGCCATCAGTGTTGGCGGGAGCACAGATACGCAGTATTTT. The encoded protein is CAISVGGSTDTQYF.

V and J are TRBV30 and TRBJ2-5; 8 nucleotides match TRBD1. The CDR3 has 14 amino acids. V lost 1 base, J lost 4 bases, and 5 bases stayed unmatched. Germline V gene lookup returns CDR1 GTSNPN and CDR2 SVGIG (reference sequence). Here the CDR3 reads CAWSATGGPETQYF. The CDR3 DNA follows: TGTGCCTGGAGTGCCACAGGGGGTCCAGAGACCCAGTACTTC.

V and J are TRBV2 and TRBJ1-4; maybe TRBD1 (5 bases). Germline CDR1 SNHLY, CDR2 FYNNEI. Between the trimmed V and J ends, which lost 8 bases and 15 bases, there was a span of 19 bases. This CDR3 contains 12 residues. The CDR3 region is CASHGLTLRVFF. CDR3 in DNA: TGTGCCAGCCACGGCTTAACACTCAGGGTGTTTTTT.

The rearrangement uses TRBV7-9 and TRBJ2-5, with 10 bases aligning to TRBD1. Per the germline V gene, CDR1 is SEHNR and CDR2 is FQNEAQ (reference sequence). This CDR3 has 15 residues. The J segment lost 5 bases and the V segment lost 5 bases, leaving 8 bases of the junction unmatched. The CDR3, as DNA: TGTGCCAGCAGCACCGGGACAGGGGCGGGGGAGACCCAGTACTTC. This sequence encodes CASSTGTGAGETQYF. The full variable domain, its missing parts supplied by reference TRBV7-9 and TRBJ2-5, is DTGVSQNPRHKITKRGQNVTFRCDPISEHNRLYWYRQTLGQGPEFLTYFQNEAQLEKSRLLSDRFSAERPKGSFSTLEIQRTEQGDSAMYLCASSTGTGAGETQYFGPGTRLLVL.

CDR3 bases: TGTGCCAGCACCCCCGGGAGGGAGAACAATGAGCAGTTCTTC. Encoded protein: CASTPGRENNEQFF. The chain couples TRBV5-4 to TRBJ2-1, with 8 bases fitting TRBD2. Germline lookup yields CDR1 SGHNT and CDR2 YYREEE (reference sequence). The CDR3 covers 14 residues. V lost 6 bases and J lost 5; bases outside the gene matches: 7.

The gene calls are TRBV7-6 and TRBJ2-2, with 7 nucleotides matching TRBD2. The CDR3 extends over 16 amino acids. Per germline, CDR1 SGHVS and CDR2 FNYEAQ. Trimming took 4 bases from V and 3 from J; bases not matched to a gene: 8. In DNA form, the CDR3 reads TGTGCCAGCAGCTCCCGACCAGGGAGGGACACCGGGGAGCTGTTTTTT. It specifies CASSSRPGRDTGELFF.

The rearrangement links TRBV2 to TRBJ2-1, with 10 bases matching TRBD2. The CDR3 runs 15 residues. The junction had 6 bases not matched to a gene; V was cut back by 4 bases and J by 6 bases. Germline CDR1 SNHLY, CDR2 FYNNEI. The CDR3 region has the DNA TGTGCCAGCAGTGGGGGACTAGCGAGGGGCAATGAGCAGTTCTTC. Amino acid sequence: CASSGGLARGNEQFF.

V usage is TRBV6-5 and J usage is TRBJ2-5, with a possible D match to TRBD2 (5 bases). The end of the DNA is better explained by TRBJ2-7, so the J call may be wrong. The germline V gene has CDR1 MNHEY and CDR2 SVGAGI. The CDR3 loop spans 15 amino acids. This CDR3 is CASSYSGGWLDEQYF. The CDR3 DNA reads as TGTGCCAGCAGTTACTCAGGCGGGTGGCTCGACGAGCAGTACTTC.

This rearrangement joins TRBV28 to TRBJ1-1; TRBD1 might be the D (6 bases). Germline CDR1 reads MDHEN; CDR2 reads SYDVKM. V was clipped by 7 bases and J by 1 base, with 19 bases between them. The CDR3 runs to 16 residues. Here the CDR3 DNA reads TGTGCCAGCACCGTTGGGGGGGCGCGGAGGAACACTGAAGCTTTCTTT. It specifies CASTVGGARRNTEAFF.

The genes are TRBV27 and TRBJ1-1, with D uncertain. This CDR3 contains 12 residues. V lost 7 bases, J lost 2 bases, and 8 bases lay in between. The germline CDR1 and CDR2 sequences are MNHEY and SMNVEV (reference sequence). The CDR3 sequence is CASTGSNTEAFF. DNA for the CDR3: TGTGCCAGCACCGGGAGCAACACTGAAGCTTTCTTT.

J is TRBJ2-7 and V is TRBV5-1, with 10 bases aligning to TRBD2. CDR1 is SGHRS and CDR2 is YFSETQ in the germline V gene. The CDR3 has 16 amino acids. J gave up 2 bases and V 5 bases, and 10 bases lay outside the gene matches. The CDR3: CASSFVPTSGTYEQYF. The CDR3 nucleotides read TGCGCCAGCAGTTTCGTTCCCACTAGCGGGACCTACGAGCAGTACTTC.

The CDR3 DNA sequence: TGTGCCAGCAGCGGAACAGGCCCAGGCGACAATGAGCAGTTCTTC. Its translation: CASSGTGPGDNEQFF. V and J are TRBV7-3 and TRBJ2-1; the D gene is possibly TRBD1 (5 bases). The CDR3 runs to 15 residues. Germline values: CDR1 SGHTA, CDR2 FQGTGA. The V end was cut by 5 bases, the J end by 5 bases, with 16 bases between.

The chain couples TRBV21-1 to TRBJ2-5; TRBD2 is the table's D call and was not checked against the DNA. TRBV21-1 is tagged as a pseudogene. The CDR3 runs 10 residues. CDR3 protein: CASSHTGQYF. CDR3 in DNA: TGTGCCAGCAGCCATACGGGGCAGTACTTC.

The chain combines TRBV7-2 with TRBJ2-3; 8 positions match TRBD1. V shed 8 bases, J shed 4 bases, and the junction held 14 bases outside the gene matches. This CDR3 is 16 amino acids long. From germline, CDR1 is SGHTA and CDR2 FQGNSA. For the CDR3, the DNA is TGTGCCAGCGCAAGGATAGCAGGGGGCGGGCCAGATACGCAGTATTTT. This gives the protein CASARIAGGGPDTQYF.

The CDR3 sequence is CASSDGQFAETQYF. The CDR3 region has the DNA TGTGCCAGCAGCGACGGACAGTTCGCGGAGACCCAGTACTTC. The chain joins TRBV2 to TRBJ2-5; D might be TRBD1 (6 bases). Trimming stripped 6 bases from V and 5 bases from J, with 16 bases between. The CDR3 loop spans 14 amino acids. Germline V gene data show CDR1 as SNHLY and CDR2 as FYNNEI.